These 8 T cell receptor beta chains share one sample of origin, sequenced in a study of patients and donors after allogeneic stem cell transplantation. One entry per CDR3 protein, called by TCRdb with MiXCR from the RT-PCR reads. The table lists 900,000 to 1,000,000 distinct CDR3 sequences, approximately 19% of them singletons. The sequenced sample was blood, either unsorted or a sorted T cell fraction (not recorded which). The source of these receptors is a human donor who was either an allogeneic HSCT recipient or a stem cell or donor lymphocyte infusion donor (not recorded which). It is not recorded whose cells these are; they may come from a transplant donor.

The rearrangement links TRBV4-2 to TRBJ1-4; D remains unclear. Deletions cut 0 bases from V and 7 bases from J, with 6 bases between. Germline CDR1 reads LGHNA; CDR2 reads YNFKEQ. The CDR3 extends over 13 amino acids. DNA of the CDR3: TGTGCCAGCAGCCAAGATGAGGGTGAAAAACTGTTTTTT. Its protein is CASSQDEGEKLFF.

This clonotype was observed a handful of times. The V and J genes are TRBV6-1 and TRBJ2-3, with TRBD2 identical over 10 bases. This CDR3 contains 15 residues. Germline lookup yields CDR1 MNHNS and CDR2 SASEGT. V lost 5 bases to trimming and J lost 3 bases; unmatched junction nucleotides: 5. For the CDR3, the DNA is TGTGCCAGCAGTCGGGCTAGCGGGGGTACAGATACGCAGTATTTT. Its translation is CASSRASGGTDTQYF.

This clonotype showed up many times. This rearrangement joins TRBV27 to TRBJ2-7; 9 bases are a match to TRBD2. The CDR3 sequence is 14 residues long. The V gene's germline CDR1 is MNHEY and CDR2 SMNVEV (reference sequence). Trimming cost V 3 bases and J 2 bases; bases outside gene matches: 2. This chain's CDR3 is CASSFSGGTYEQYF. The CDR3 nucleotides are TGTGCCAGCAGTTTCAGCGGGGGGACCTACGAGCAGTACTTC.

The chain combines TRBV3-1 with TRBJ2-1, with D possibly matching TRBD2 (5 bases). The CDR3 is made up of 15 amino acids. Germline V lookup: CDR1 LGHDT, CDR2 YNNKEL (reference sequence). Trimming left V 1 base short and J 4 bases short, with 11 bases between. CDR3 protein: CASSQVWRVYNEQFF. The CDR3 nucleotides are TGTGCCAGCAGCCAAGTATGGCGGGTTTACAATGAGCAGTTCTTC.

The genes are TRBV7-7 and TRBJ1-2, with TRBD1 matching over 8 bases. The CDR3 totals 12 residues. CDR1 and CDR2 from the germline V gene are SSHAT and FNYEAQ (reference sequence). CDR3 sequence: CAWGSGQDGYTF. The CDR3 DNA follows: TGTGCATGGGGGTCGGGACAGGATGGCTACACCTTC.

This clonotype was counted many times. The chain carries TRBV12-3 or TRBV12-4 and TRBJ2-7; D might be TRBD1 (5 bases). This CDR3 is built from 15 residues. The germline V and J ends were trimmed by 2 bases and 0 bases, with 11 bases remaining between them. The CDR3, as DNA: TGTGCCAGCAGTTTACGACAGCCAACCTCCTACGAGCAGTACTTC. It is translated as CASSLRQPTSYEQYF.

The genes are TRBV9 and TRBJ2-5, with D maybe TRBD2 (5 bases). The ends were cut back, 6 bases at V and 1 base at J, with 10 bases in the middle. The CDR3 extends over 13 amino acids. Germline CDR1 reads SGDLS; CDR2 reads YYNGEE. The CDR3 DNA sequence: TGTGCCAGCACCACGGGGTCCCAAGAGACCCAGTACTTC. Translation: CASTTGSQETQYF.

This clonotype was detected a few times. The gene calls are TRBV20-1 and TRBJ2-4, with TRBD1 matching over 8 bases. With 6 bases clipped from V and 1 base from J, the junction kept 5 bases outside the gene matches. The CDR3 loop spans 14 amino acids. Germline V gene sequence: CDR1 DFQATT, CDR2 SNEGSKA (reference sequence). CDR3 amino acids: CSAIRQGAKNIQYF. CDR3 bases: TGCAGTGCGATACGACAGGGGGCCAAAAACATTCAGTACTTC.